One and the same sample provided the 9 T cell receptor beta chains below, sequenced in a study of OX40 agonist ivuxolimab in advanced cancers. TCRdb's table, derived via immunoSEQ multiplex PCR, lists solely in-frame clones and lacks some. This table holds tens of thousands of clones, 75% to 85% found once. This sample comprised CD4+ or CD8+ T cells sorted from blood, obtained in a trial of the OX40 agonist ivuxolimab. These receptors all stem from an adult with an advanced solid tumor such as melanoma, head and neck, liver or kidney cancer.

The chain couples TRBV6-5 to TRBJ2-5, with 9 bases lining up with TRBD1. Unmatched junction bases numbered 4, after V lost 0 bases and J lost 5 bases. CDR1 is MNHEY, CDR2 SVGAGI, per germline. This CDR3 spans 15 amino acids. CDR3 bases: TGTGCCAGCAGTTACTCGGGACAGGGATTTGAGACCCAGTACTTC. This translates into CASSYSGQGFETQYF.

For the CDR3, the DNA is TGTGCCAGCAGTTTCCGGCCAGGGAGCAACTACGAGCAGTACTTC. This translates into CASSFRPGSNYEQYF. The chain employs TRBV28 and TRBJ2-7; D is perhaps TRBD1 or TRBD2 (5 bases each). V dropped 3 bases and J dropped 3 bases, with 15 bases sitting between them. The CDR3 consists of 15 residues. Germline lookup yields CDR1 MDHEN and CDR2 SYDVKM.

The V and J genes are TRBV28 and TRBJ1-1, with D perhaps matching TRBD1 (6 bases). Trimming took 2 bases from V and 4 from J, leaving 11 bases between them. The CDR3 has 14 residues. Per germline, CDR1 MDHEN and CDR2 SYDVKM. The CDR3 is CASSLQGQGTEAFF. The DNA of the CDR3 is TGTGCCAGCAGTTTACAGGGGCAGGGCACTGAAGCTTTCTTT.

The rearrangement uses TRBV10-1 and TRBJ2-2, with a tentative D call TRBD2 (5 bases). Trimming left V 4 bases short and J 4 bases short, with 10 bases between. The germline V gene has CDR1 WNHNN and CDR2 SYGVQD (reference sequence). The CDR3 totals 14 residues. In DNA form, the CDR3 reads TGCGCCAGCAGTGTACGGGGATCCACCGGGGAGCTGTTTTTT. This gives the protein CASSVRGSTGELFF.

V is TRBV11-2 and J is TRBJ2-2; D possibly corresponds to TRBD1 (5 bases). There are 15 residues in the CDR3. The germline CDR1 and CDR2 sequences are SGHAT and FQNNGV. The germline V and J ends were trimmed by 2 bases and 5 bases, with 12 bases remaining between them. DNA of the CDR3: TGTGCCAGCAGCTTACTGGGAAGGGGTACCGGGGAGCTGTTTTTT. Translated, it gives CASSLLGRGTGELFF.

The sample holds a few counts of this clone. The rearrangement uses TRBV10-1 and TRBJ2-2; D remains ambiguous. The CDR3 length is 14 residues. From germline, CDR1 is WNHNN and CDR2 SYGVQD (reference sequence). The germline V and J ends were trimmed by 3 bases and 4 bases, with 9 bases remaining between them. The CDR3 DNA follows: TGCGCCAGCAGTGAAGGGTTGGGCACCGGGGAGCTGTTTTTT. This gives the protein CASSEGLGTGELFF.

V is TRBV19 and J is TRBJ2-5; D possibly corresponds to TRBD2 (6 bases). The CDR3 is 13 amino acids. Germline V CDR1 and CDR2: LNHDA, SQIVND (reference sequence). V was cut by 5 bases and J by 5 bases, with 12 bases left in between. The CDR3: CASSPIAAETQYF. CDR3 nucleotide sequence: TGTGCCAGTAGTCCTATAGCGGCGGAGACCCAGTACTTC.

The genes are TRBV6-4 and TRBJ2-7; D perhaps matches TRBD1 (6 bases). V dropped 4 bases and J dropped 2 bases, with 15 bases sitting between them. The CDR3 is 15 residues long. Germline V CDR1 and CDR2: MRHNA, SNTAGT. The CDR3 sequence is CASSVSSTGTYEQYF. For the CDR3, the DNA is TGTGCCAGCAGTGTTAGTTCGACAGGAACCTACGAGCAGTACTTC.

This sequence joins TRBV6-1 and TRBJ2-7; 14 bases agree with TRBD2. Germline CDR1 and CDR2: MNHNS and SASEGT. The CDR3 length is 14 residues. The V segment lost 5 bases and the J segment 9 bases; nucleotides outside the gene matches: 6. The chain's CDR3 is CASSSRTSGRMQYF. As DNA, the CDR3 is TGTGCCAGCAGTTCCCGGACTAGCGGGAGGATGCAGTACTTC.